The present T cell receptor beta chain was sequenced within a study of blood T cell repertoires in COVID-19. Across the whole study: The study drew acute and convalescent COVID-19 samples from the United States, Italy and Spain. Sources were T cells, B-cell-depleted T cells, or PBMCs; the material itself was cDNA or gDNA.

This clone came up a few times. Authors' methods: By means of reference gene primer amplification, nucleated cell counts were estimated. Libraries were prepared by immunoSEQ multiplex PCR; TCRdb keeps only in-frame clonotypes and omits some of them. That table supplies the V and J calls and clone size; D and trimming were determined from the DNA. In the table there are about 60,000 clones, around 79% of which are singletons. Trimming took 1 base from V and 6 from J, leaving 7 bases between them. The germline CDR1 and CDR2 sequences are SGHAT and FQNNGV. CDR3 size: 13 residues. V and J are TRBV11-2 and TRBJ2-1, with D perhaps matching TRBD1 (6 bases). Sequencing used peripheral blood. This sequence originates from a human donor in a cohort sampled during active COVID-19. The CDR3 is CASSLGQANEQFF. CDR3 bases: TGTGCCAGCAGCTTAGGACAGGCCAATGAGCAGTTCTTC.